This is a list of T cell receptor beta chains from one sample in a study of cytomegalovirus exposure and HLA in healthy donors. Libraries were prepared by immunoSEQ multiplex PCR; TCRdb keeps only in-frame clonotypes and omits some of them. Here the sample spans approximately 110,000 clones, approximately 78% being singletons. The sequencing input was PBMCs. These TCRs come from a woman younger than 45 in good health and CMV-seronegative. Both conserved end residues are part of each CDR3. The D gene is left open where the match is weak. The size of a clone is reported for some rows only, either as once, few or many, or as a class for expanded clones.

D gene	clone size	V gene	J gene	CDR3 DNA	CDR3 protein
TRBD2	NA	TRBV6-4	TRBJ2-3	TGTGCCAGCAGTGACTCCTATACTAGCGGGGGTACAGATACGCAGTATTTT	CASSDSYTSGGTDTQYF
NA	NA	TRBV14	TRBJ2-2	TGTGCCAGCAGCCAAGGCGCCGGGGAGCTGTTTTTT	CASSQGAGELFF
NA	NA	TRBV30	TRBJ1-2	TGTGCCACCAAGGGGGGGCAGGCCTCCGTCTACACCTTC	CATKGGQASVYTF
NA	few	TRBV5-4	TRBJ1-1	TGTGCCAGCAGCTTGAATTCAGGGGCAGGCACTGAAGCTTTCTTT	CASSLNSGAGTEAFF
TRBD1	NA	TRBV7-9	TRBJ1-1	TGTGCCAGCAGTCCTCCGGGACAGGTCAGGTGGATGAACACTGAAGCTTTCTTT	CASSPPGQVRWMNTEAFF
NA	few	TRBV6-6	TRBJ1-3	TGTGCCAGCAGTGATTCAGGGACTGGAAACACCATATATTTT	CASSDSGTGNTIYF
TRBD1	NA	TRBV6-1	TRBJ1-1	TGTGCCAGCAGTCCAGACAGGGTTTTGAGCACTGAAGCTTTCTTT	CASSPDRVLSTEAFF
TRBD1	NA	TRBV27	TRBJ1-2	TGTGCCAGCAGTTTGACAGGGGAGCCTAACTATGGCTACACCTTC	CASSLTGEPNYGYTF
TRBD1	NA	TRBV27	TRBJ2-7	TGTGCCAGCAGTTCCTTAGACAGGGCGAGGGAGCAGTACTTC	CASSSLDRAREQYF
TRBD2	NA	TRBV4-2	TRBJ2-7	TGTGCCAGCAGCCTAAGGTGGCCTACCGGGACTAGCGGGAGGGAATCCTACGAGCAGTACTTC	CASSLRWPTGTSGRESYEQYF
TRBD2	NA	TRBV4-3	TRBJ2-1	TGCGCCAGCAGCCAGACTAGCGGGAGCTACAATGAGCAGTTCTTC	CASSQTSGSYNEQFF
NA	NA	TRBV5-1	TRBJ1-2	TGCGCCAGCAGTCCCTCAGGGGCCAACTATGGCTACACCTTC	CASSPSGANYGYTF
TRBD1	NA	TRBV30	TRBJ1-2	TGTGCCTGGAATAGACAGGGCAGAAACTATGGCTACACCTTC	CAWNRQGRNYGYTF
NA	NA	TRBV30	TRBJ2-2	TGTGCCTGGAGTGTACTAAGGTTCGGGGGGGAGCTGTTTTTT	CAWSVLRFGGELFF
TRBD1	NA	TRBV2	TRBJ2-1	TGTGCCAGCAGTTCGGACAGGGCGAGAAATGAGCAGTTCTTC	CASSSDRARNEQFF
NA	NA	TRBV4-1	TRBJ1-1	TGCGCCAGCAGCCAAGATACTCGGGGGAAGGCTTTCTTT	CASSQDTRGKAFF
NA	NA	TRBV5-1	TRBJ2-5	TGCGCCAGCAGCTTTTCTAGGGGGGAGACCCAGTACTTC	CASSFSRGETQYF
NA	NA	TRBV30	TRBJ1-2	TGTGCCTGGGAACAAGGGCCTAGCAGAGCTAACTATGGCTACACCTTC	CAWEQGPSRANYGYTF
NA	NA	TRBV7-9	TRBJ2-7	TGTGCCAGCAGCTTCCCGGGACAAGGGTCCTCATACGAGCAGTACTTC	CASSFPGQGSSYEQYF
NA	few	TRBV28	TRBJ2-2	TGTGCCAGCAGTTTGGGAAGGGGAAATATCACCGGGGAGCTGTTTTTT	CASSLGRGNITGELFF